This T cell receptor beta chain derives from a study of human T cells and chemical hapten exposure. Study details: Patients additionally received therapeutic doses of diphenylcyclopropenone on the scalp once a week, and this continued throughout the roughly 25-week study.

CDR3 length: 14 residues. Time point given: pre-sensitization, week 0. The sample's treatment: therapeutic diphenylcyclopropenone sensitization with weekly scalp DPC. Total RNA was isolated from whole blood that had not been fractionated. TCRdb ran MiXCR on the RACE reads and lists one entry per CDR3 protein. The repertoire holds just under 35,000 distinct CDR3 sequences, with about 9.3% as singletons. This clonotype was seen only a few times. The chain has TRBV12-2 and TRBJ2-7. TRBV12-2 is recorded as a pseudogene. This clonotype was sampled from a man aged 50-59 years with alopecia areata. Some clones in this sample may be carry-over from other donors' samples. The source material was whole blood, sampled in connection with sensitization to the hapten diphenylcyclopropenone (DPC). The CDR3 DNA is TGTGCAAGTCGCTTAGGAGGAGTGATACTCAAACAGTACTTC. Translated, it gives CASRLGGVILKQYF.